Listed here is a single TCR beta chain. These data come from a study of blood T cell repertoires in COVID-19. Profiling relied on immunoSEQ multiplex PCR, and the TCRdb table lists in-frame clones only, not all of them. Counted here are 320,000 or so clones, 85% occurring once; the ten biggest clones make up under 2%. Trimming stripped 2 bases from V and 2 bases from J, with 15 bases between. From germline, CDR1 is GTSNPN and CDR2 SVGIG (reference sequence). The CDR3 is 15 residues long. Sequencing used PBMCs or T cells enriched from blood (not recorded which). This TCR derives from a woman in her 30s who had been exposed to COVID-19. The V gene is TRBV30, the J gene TRBJ2-5, with D possibly matching TRBD2 (5 bases). The DNA of the CDR3 is TGTGCCTGGAGTCGACTACTCAGAGGACAAGAGACCCAGTACTTC. Translating it yields CAWSRLLRGQETQYF. Complete variable domain (other parts from reference TRBV30 and TRBJ2-5): SQTIHQWPATLVQPVGSPLSLECTVEGTSNPNLYWYRQAAGRGLQLLFYSVGIGQISSEVPQNLSASRPQDRQFILSSKKLLLSDSGFYLCAWSRLLRGQETQYFGPGTRLLVL.